The 13 T cell receptor beta chains presented below share a single source sample, sequenced in a study of T cells after yellow fever vaccination. TCRdb re-derived calls from the 5' RACE reads in MiXCR, one entry per CDR3 protein. This sample has 25,000 to 35,000 distinct CDR3 sequences, with approximately 4.7% found just once. Source: CD8+ T cells sorted from PBMCs, taken 5 days after the yellow fever booster vaccination. All receptors derive from a man in his thirties or forties who received the YFV17D yellow fever vaccine.

This clonotype was observed many times. The V gene is TRBV5-8, the J gene TRBJ2-1; 11 bases are shared with TRBD2. The CDR3 length is 15 residues. Per germline, CDR1 SGHTS and CDR2 YDEGEE. V shed 4 bases, J shed 5 bases, and the junction held 5 bases outside the gene matches. CDR3 nucleotide sequence: TGTGCCAGCAGCGAAGGGACTAGCGGAGACAATGAGCAGTTCTTC. It yields the protein CASSEGTSGDNEQFF.

The chain links TRBV9 to TRBJ1-6, with a possible D match to TRBD1 (5 bases). V was pared by 0 bases and J by 7 bases, with 11 bases between. The CDR3 loop spans 15 amino acids. Germline CDR1 is SGDLS and CDR2 is YYNGEE. The CDR3 sequence is CASSVGGSPNSPLHF. The CDR3 DNA is TGTGCCAGCAGCGTAGGGGGGAGTCCCAATTCACCCCTCCACTTT.

This clonotype has at least ten counts. This chain joins TRBV19 and TRBJ2-1, with 7 bases matching TRBD1. The germline gives CDR1 LNHDA, CDR2 SQIVND (reference sequence). This CDR3 has 14 residues. With V trimmed by 8 bases and J by 8 bases, 12 bases remained unmatched. CDR3 DNA sequence: TGTGCCAGTCGTCCGGACAGGATAGACGATGAGCAGTTCTTC. As protein: CASRPDRIDDEQFF.

Details on this clonotype: A much more abundant neighbour one base away suggests this may be a read error. CDR3 loop: CARSYVDNEQFF. CDR3 in DNA: TGTGCCCGCAGTTACGTGGACAATGAGCAGTTCTTC. The chain has TRBV6-6 and TRBJ2-1; D gene unclear. Germline V gives CDR1 MNHNY, CDR2 SVGAGI (reference sequence). The CDR3 is 12 residues long.

This clonotype occurred many times. The genes are TRBV6-5 and TRBJ2-4, with 9 nucleotides matching TRBD2. From germline, CDR1 is MNHEY and CDR2 SVGAGI. CDR3 length equals 16 residues. Trimming took 8 bases from V and 1 from J; bases not matched to a gene: 9. The CDR3, as DNA: TGTGCCAGCTCCGGCCGGCGGGAGGGGGCCAAAAACATTCAGTACTTC. This translates into CASSGRREGAKNIQYF.

CDR3 in amino acids: CATTQLPGFQETQYF. The CDR3 coding sequence is TGTGCCACCACCCAGTTACCAGGGTTCCAAGAGACCCAGTACTTC. The chain employs TRBV3-1 and TRBJ2-5; tentatively, D is TRBD1 (5 bases). The CDR3 loop spans 15 amino acids. CDR1 is LGHDT and CDR2 is YNNKEL in the germline V gene (reference sequence). The V and J ends lost 10 bases and 1 base respectively, with 19 bases between them.

This clonotype has at least ten counts. The V and J genes are TRBV7-9 and TRBJ2-7; 7 positions match TRBD1. V was pared by 4 bases and J by 6 bases, with 9 bases of the junction left unmatched. There are 14 residues in the CDR3. Germline assignment: CDR1 SEHNR and CDR2 FQNEAQ (reference sequence). The CDR3 here is CASSSRDSDLEQYF. The CDR3 nucleotides are TGTGCCAGCAGCTCAAGGGACAGCGACCTCGAGCAGTACTTC.

This clonotype was seen repeatedly, ten times or more. The chain employs TRBV3-1 and TRBJ1-1; TRBD1 is a possible D gene (5 bases). CDR1 LGHDT and CDR2 YNNKEL come from the germline V gene (reference sequence). The V gene lost 0 bases and the J gene lost 6 bases, with 14 bases spanning the gap. The CDR3 runs 15 residues. CDR3 amino acids: CASSQDKPLGAEAFF. CDR3 nucleotide sequence: TGTGCCAGCAGCCAAGATAAACCCCTAGGGGCTGAAGCTTTCTTT.

This clonotype was detected many times. The chain joins TRBV7-6 to TRBJ2-3, with D possibly being TRBD1 (6 bases). The CDR3 runs to 15 residues. Germline lookup yields CDR1 SGHVS and CDR2 FNYEAQ. Trimming stripped 7 bases from V and 4 bases from J, with 18 bases between. This chain's CDR3 is CASIPQGGDADTQYF. CDR3 bases: TGTGCCAGCATCCCCCAAGGGGGAGACGCAGATACGCAGTATTTT.

In this sample, this clonotype turned up many times. The chain has TRBV11-2 and TRBJ2-7; D unclear. The CDR3 totals 14 residues. The V end was cut by 4 bases, the J end by 2 bases, with 12 bases between. Germline V gene lookup returns CDR1 SGHAT and CDR2 FQNNGV. Here the CDR3 reads CASSSPGRTYEQYF. CDR3 nucleotides: TGTGCCAGCAGCTCGCCCGGTAGGACCTACGAGCAGTACTTC.

This clonotype was picked up many times. The chain carries TRBV20-1 and TRBJ1-1; no clear D gene. The CDR3 totals 13 residues. The germline V gene encodes CDR1 DFQATT and CDR2 SNEGSKA (reference sequence). The germline V and J ends were trimmed by 3 bases and 5 bases, with 13 bases remaining between them. The CDR3 region has the DNA TGCAGTGCTAGGCTATCCCTGGGGACTGAAGCTTTCTTT. It yields the protein CSARLSLGTEAFF.

This clonotype came up a few times. This sequence joins TRBV4-2 and TRBJ2-5; possible D gene TRBD1, 6 bases. Germline CDR1 is LGHNA and CDR2 is YNFKEQ. The V end lost 0 bases, the J end lost 0 bases, and 11 bases lay between the germline ends. The CDR3 consists of 16 residues. The CDR3 nucleotides read TGTGCCAGCAGCCAAGATGAGGGACACCACCAAGAGACCCAGTACTTC. Translating gives CASSQDEGHHQETQYF.

In this sample, this clonotype turned up many times. The chain uses TRBV4-3 and TRBJ1-3; D uncertain. Per the germline V gene, CDR1 is LGHNA and CDR2 is YSLEER. V was pared by 0 bases and J by 1 base, with 7 bases between. CDR3 size: 15 residues. CDR3 sequence reads: CASSQDGSSGNTIYF. DNA for the CDR3: TGCGCCAGCAGCCAAGACGGTTCATCTGGAAACACCATATATTTT.